The subject of this entry is one T cell receptor beta chain. Treatment: 15 to 20 received Ad26.COV2.S at low or high dose, single or two shots; roughly five received placebo; per-sample allocation not given. Each sample was drawn 63 days after the first injection (of vaccine or placebo). The sample came from a Boston adult aged 18-55 years. Vaccination employed an Ad26 vector expressing the Wuhan-strain SARS-CoV-2 spike. TCRdb's copy holds only in-frame clones and misses some; the assay was immunoSEQ multiplex PCR. The data contain roughly 700,000 clones, more than 80% of them singletons. This sample was taken from a study of Ad26.COV2.S vaccination and SARS-CoV-2 variants. Germline V lookup: CDR1 SQVTM, CDR2 ANQGSEA. The J segment lost 2 bases and the V segment lost 8 bases, leaving 8 bases of the junction unmatched. The CDR3 consists of 14 residues.

The chain employs TRBV29-1 and TRBJ2-1, with 8 bases identical to TRBD2. The TCR was taken from a person between 18 and 65 years old who received the Ad26.COV2.S COVID-19 vaccine or a placebo. The sequenced sample was peripheral blood, obtained in a trial of Ad26.COV2.S vaccine versus placebo. The CDR3 loop is CSSLSGTTYNEQFF. In DNA, the CDR3 is TGCAGCAGCCTTAGCGGGACGACCTACAATGAGCAGTTCTTC.